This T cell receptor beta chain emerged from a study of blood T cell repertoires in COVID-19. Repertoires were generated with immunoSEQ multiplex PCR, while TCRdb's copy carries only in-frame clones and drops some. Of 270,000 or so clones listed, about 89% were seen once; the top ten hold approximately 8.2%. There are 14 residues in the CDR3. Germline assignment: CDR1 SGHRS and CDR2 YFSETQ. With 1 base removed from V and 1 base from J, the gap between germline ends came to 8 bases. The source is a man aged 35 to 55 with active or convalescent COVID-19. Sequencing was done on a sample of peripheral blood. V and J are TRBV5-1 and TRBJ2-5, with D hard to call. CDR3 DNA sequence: TGCGCCAGCAGCTTGCGACAATCCCAAGAGACCCAGTACTTC. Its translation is CASSLRQSQETQYF.